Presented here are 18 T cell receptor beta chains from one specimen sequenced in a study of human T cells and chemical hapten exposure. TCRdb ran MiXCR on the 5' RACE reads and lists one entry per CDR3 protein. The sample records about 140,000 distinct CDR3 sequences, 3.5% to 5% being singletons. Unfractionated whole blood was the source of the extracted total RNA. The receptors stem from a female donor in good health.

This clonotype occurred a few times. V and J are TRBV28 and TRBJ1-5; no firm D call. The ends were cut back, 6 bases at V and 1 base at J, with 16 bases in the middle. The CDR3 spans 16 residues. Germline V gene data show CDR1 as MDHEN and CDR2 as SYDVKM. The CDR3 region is CASRVPTGGSNQPQHF. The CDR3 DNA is TGTGCCAGCAGAGTTCCGACGGGAGGAAGCAATCAGCCCCAGCATTTT. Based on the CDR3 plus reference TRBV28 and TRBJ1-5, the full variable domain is DVKVTQSSRYLVKRTGEKVFLECVQDMDHENMFWYRQDPGLGLRLIYFSYDVKMKEKGDIPEGYSVSREKKERFSLILESASTNQTSMYLCASRVPTGGSNQPQHFGDGTRLSIL.

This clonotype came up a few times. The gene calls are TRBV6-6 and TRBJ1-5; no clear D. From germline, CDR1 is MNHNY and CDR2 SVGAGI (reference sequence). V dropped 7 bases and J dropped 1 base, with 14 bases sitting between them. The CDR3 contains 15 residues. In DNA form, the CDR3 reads TGTGCCAGCATTTCACCGGACTGGAGCAATCAGCCCCAGCATTTT. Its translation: CASISPDWSNQPQHF.

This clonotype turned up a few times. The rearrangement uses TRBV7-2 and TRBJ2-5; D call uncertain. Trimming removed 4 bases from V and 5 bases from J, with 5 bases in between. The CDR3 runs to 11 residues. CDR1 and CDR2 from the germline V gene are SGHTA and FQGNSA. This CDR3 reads CASSCTETQYF. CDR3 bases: TGTGCCAGCAGCTGTACTGAGACCCAGTACTTC.

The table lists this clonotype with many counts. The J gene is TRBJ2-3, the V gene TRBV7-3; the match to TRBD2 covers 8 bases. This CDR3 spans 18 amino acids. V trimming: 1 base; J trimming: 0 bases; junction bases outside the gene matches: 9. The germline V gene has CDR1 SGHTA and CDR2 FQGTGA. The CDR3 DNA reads TGTGCCAGCAGCTTAAGTGGTCTAGCGGGCTATAGCACAGATACGCAGTATTTT. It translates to CASSLSGLAGYSTDTQYF.

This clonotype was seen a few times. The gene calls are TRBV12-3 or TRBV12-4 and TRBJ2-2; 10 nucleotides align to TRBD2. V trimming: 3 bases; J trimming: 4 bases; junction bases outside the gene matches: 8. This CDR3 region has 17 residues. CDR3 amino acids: CASSFPKLAGFTGELFF. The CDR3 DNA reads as TGTGCCAGCAGTTTCCCTAAACTAGCGGGGTTCACCGGGGAGCTGTTTTTT.

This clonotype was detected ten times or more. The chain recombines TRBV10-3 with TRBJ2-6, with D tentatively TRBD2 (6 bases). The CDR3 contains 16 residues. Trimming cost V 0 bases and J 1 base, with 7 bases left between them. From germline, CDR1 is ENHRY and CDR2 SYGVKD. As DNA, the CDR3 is TGTGCCATCAGTGAGTCCGGGGGTTCTGGGGCCAACGTCCTGACTTTC. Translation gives CAISESGGSGANVLTF.

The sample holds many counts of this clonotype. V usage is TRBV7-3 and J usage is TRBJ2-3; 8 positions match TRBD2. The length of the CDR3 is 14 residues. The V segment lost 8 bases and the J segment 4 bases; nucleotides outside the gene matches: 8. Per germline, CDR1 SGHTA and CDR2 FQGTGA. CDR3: CASAGGVPPDTQYF. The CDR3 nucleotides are TGTGCCAGCGCCGGGGGGGTCCCCCCAGATACGCAGTATTTT.

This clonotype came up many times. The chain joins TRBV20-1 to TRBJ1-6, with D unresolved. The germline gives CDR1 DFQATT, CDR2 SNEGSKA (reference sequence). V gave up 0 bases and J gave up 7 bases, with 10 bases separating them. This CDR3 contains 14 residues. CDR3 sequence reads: CSARDPQANSPLHF. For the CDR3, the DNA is TGCAGTGCTAGAGATCCGCAGGCCAATTCACCCCTCCACTTT.

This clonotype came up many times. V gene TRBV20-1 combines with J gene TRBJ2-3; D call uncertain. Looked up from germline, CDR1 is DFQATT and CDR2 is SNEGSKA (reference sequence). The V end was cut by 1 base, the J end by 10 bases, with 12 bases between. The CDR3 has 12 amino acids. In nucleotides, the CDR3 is TGCAGTGCTAGAGCCACGACATCTCCGCAGTATTTT. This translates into CSARATTSPQYF.

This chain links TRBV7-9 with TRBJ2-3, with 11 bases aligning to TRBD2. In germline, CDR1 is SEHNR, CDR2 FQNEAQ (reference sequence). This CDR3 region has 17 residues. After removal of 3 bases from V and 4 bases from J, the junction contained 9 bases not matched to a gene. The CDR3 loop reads CASSFLSSGGWSDTQYF. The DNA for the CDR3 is TGTGCCAGCAGCTTCCTCTCTAGCGGGGGGTGGTCAGATACGCAGTATTTT.

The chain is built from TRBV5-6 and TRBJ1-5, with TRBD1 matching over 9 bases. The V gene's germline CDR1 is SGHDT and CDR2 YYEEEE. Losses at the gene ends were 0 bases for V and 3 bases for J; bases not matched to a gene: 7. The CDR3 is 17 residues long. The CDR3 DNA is TGTGCCAGCAGCTTGGGAAGTGGGACAGGGAACAATCAGCCCCAGCATTTT. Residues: CASSLGSGTGNNQPQHF. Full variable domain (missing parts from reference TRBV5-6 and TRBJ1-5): DAGVTQSPTHLIKTRGQQVTLRCSPKSGHDTVSWYQQALGQGPQFIFQYYEEEERQRGNFPDRFSGHQFPNYSSELNVNALLLGDSALYLCASSLGSGTGNNQPQHFGDGTRLSIL.

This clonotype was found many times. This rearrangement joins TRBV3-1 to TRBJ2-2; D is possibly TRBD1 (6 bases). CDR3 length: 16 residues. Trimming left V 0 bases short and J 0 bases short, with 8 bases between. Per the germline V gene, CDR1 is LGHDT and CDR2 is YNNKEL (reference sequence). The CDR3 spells CASSQDAGANTGELFF. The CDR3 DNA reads TGTGCCAGCAGCCAAGATGCAGGGGCGAACACCGGGGAGCTGTTTTTT.

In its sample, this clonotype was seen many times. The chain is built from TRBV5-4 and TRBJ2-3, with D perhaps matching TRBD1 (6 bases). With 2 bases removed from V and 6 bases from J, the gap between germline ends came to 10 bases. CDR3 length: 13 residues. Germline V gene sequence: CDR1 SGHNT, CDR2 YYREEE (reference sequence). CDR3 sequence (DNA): TGTGCCAGCAGCTTCACGCAGGGGGATACGCAGTATTTT. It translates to CASSFTQGDTQYF.

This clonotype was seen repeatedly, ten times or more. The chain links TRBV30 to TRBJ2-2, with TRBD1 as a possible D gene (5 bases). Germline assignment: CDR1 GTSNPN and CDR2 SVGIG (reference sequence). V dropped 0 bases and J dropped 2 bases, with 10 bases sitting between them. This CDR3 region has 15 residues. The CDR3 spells CAWSVRGTNTGELFF. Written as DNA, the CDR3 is TGTGCCTGGAGTGTTAGGGGCACAAACACCGGGGAGCTGTTTTTT.

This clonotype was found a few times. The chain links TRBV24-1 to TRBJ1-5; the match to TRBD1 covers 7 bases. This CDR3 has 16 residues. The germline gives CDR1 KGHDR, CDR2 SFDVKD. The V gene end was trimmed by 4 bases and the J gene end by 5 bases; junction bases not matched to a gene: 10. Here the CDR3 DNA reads TGTGCCACCAGTGACACCGGGACAGAAGTAGATCAGCCCCAGCATTTT. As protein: CATSDTGTEVDQPQHF.

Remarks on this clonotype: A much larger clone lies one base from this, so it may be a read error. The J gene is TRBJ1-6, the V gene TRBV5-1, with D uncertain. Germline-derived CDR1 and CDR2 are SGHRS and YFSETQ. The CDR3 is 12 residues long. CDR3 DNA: TGCGCCAGCAGCTACACGGGGTCACCCCTCAACTTT. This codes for CASSYTGSPLNF.

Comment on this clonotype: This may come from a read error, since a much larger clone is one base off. CDR3 in amino acids: CASGPQRGISTDTQYF. The CDR3 DNA follows: TGTGCCAGCGGTCCCCAGCGGGGCATTAGCACAGATACGCAGTATTTT. The rearrangement joins TRBV12-3 or TRBV12-4 to TRBJ2-3; 7 bases fit TRBD2. CDR3 length equals 16 residues. V was pared by 8 bases and J by 0 bases, with 11 bases of the junction left unmatched.

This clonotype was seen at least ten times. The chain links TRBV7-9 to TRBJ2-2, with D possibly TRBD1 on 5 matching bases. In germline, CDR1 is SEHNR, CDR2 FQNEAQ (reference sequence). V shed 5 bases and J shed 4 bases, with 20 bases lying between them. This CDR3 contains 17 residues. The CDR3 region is CASSPRIGANFTGELFF. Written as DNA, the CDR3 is TGTGCCAGCAGCCCGAGGATAGGGGCGAACTTCACCGGGGAGCTGTTTTTT.